The 32 T cell receptor beta chains in this list originate from one sample, sequenced in a study of cytomegalovirus exposure and HLA in healthy donors. The PCR contained 60 Vbeta and 13 Jbeta primers. Some clones are missing from TCRdb's copy, which holds only in-frame ones; the method was immunoSEQ multiplex PCR. Of roughly 110,000 clones in the sample, under 80% are singletons; the top ten hold approximately 3.6%. Source material: PBMCs. These receptors all stem from a man between 60 and 75 years old in good health and CMV-seronegative.

This chain connects TRBV20-1 to TRBJ2-7; tentatively, D is TRBD2 (6 bases). Germline V gene lookup returns CDR1 DFQATT and CDR2 SNEGSKA (reference sequence). Between the trimmed V and J ends, which lost 4 bases and 3 bases, there was a span of 7 bases. The CDR3 spans 11 residues. Here the CDR3 DNA reads TGCAGTGCTACCGGGAGCTACGAGCAGTACGTC. Amino acids: CSATGSYEQYV.

V is TRBV5-1 and J is TRBJ2-7; 7 bases are a match to TRBD1. This CDR3 spans 15 amino acids. The germline V gene has CDR1 SGHRS and CDR2 YFSETQ. V lost 0 bases and J lost 3; bases outside the gene matches: 6. The chain's CDR3 is CASSLGTGSNYEQYV. As DNA, the CDR3 is TGCGCCAGCAGCTTGGGGACAGGTAGCAACTACGAGCAGTACGTC.

This clone appeared a few times. The chain has TRBV6-5 and TRBJ2-1, with D maybe TRBD1 (5 bases). Germline V lookup: CDR1 MNHEY, CDR2 SVGAGI. Trimming left V 6 bases short and J 8 bases short, with 11 bases between. CDR3 length: 12 amino acids. As DNA, the CDR3 is TGTGCCAGCAGGGGGCAGATAGATGAGCAGTTCTTC. It translates to CASRGQIDEQFF.

This sequence joins TRBV15 and TRBJ2-3, with TRBD2 matching 9 bases. V shed 5 bases, J shed 2 bases, and the junction held 26 bases outside the gene matches. The CDR3 is made up of 22 amino acids. CDR1 is LNHNV, CDR2 YYDKDF, per germline (reference sequence). CDR3 sequence (DNA): TGTGCCACCAGCCGCGGGAGGGCGGGGGGGTCTCCGTTTAGAGGTGCCACAGATACGCAGTATTTT. It specifies CATSRGRAGGSPFRGATDTQYF.

The chain has TRBV19 and TRBJ1-5; D may be TRBD1 (5 bases). Germline V gene lookup returns CDR1 LNHDA and CDR2 SQIVND (reference sequence). The CDR3 sequence is 15 residues long. V lost 5 bases and J 3 bases, leaving 14 bases between the germline ends. The chain's CDR3 is CASSPPDSYNQPQHF. The CDR3 coding sequence is TGTGCCAGTAGTCCCCCTGACAGTTACAATCAGCCCCAGCATTTT.

The rearrangement links TRBV29-1 to TRBJ1-1; no reliable D call. Germline loops: CDR1 SQVTM, CDR2 ANQGSEA. V lost 7 bases to trimming and J lost 1 base, with 7 bases between them. This CDR3 spans 11 amino acids. CDR3 loop: CSATSNTEAFF. CDR3 DNA: TGCAGCGCGACATCGAACACTGAAGCTTTCTTT.

The chain links TRBV5-1 to TRBJ2-6, with 12 bases identical to TRBD1. Germline CDR1 SGHRS, CDR2 YFSETQ. V dropped 0 bases and J dropped 1; count of bases not matched to a gene: 2. The CDR3 has 18 residues. CDR3 amino acids: CASSLEGQGASGANVLTF. The CDR3 DNA sequence: TGCGCCAGCAGCTTGGAGGGACAGGGGGCGTCTGGGGCCAACGTCCTGACTTTC.

This clone came up a few times. The rearrangement uses TRBV7-9 and TRBJ1-4, with 9 nucleotides matching TRBD1. Germline V CDR1 and CDR2: SEHNR, FQNEAQ (reference sequence). The J segment lost 1 base and the V segment lost 5 bases, leaving 8 bases of the junction unmatched. The CDR3 is made up of 17 amino acids. The CDR3: CASSPGQGPVTNEKLFF. Here the CDR3 DNA reads TGTGCCAGCAGCCCAGGACAGGGGCCAGTAACTAATGAAAAACTGTTTTTT. Drawing the rest from reference TRBV7-9 and TRBJ1-4, the complete variable domain is DTGVSQNPRHKITKRGQNVTFRCDPISEHNRLYWYRQTLGQGPEFLTYFQNEAQLEKSRLLSDRFSAERPKGSFSTLEIQRTEQGDSAMYLCASSPGQGPVTNEKLFFGSGTQLSVL.

V and J are TRBV18 and TRBJ2-3; D not resolved. Germline loops: CDR1 KGHSH, CDR2 LQKENI. CDR3 length: 14 residues. Trimming stripped 3 bases from V and 0 bases from J, with 7 bases between. CDR3 protein: CASSPAVSTDTQYF. The CDR3 region has the DNA TGTGCCAGCTCACCGGCCGTAAGCACAGATACGCAGTATTTT.

This sequence joins TRBV5-1 and TRBJ2-1; 7 bases fit TRBD1. Looked up from germline, CDR1 is SGHRS and CDR2 is YFSETQ. Losses at the gene ends were 1 base for V and 4 bases for J; bases not matched to a gene: 2. The length of the CDR3 is 14 residues. CDR3: CASSLLTGYNEQFF. In DNA form, the CDR3 reads TGCGCCAGCAGCTTGTTGACAGGGTACAATGAGCAGTTCTTC.

This chain links TRBV10-3 with TRBJ2-7, with no clear D. The germline V gene has CDR1 ENHRY and CDR2 SYGVKD. V was pared by 0 bases and J by 10 bases, with 7 bases between. The CDR3 loop spans 11 amino acids. The CDR3 here is CAISESSSQYF. In DNA, the CDR3 is TGTGCCATCAGTGAGTCGAGCTCCCAGTACTTC.

In its sample, this clone was seen a few times. The chain has TRBV5-1 and TRBJ2-3; 13 nucleotides align to TRBD2. The CDR3 consists of 18 residues. J was trimmed by 0 bases and V by 4 bases; bases with no gene match: 8. The germline V gene has CDR1 SGHRS and CDR2 YFSETQ. CDR3 DNA: TGCGCCAGCAGCCGCCGGACTAGCGGGGGCCGTAGCACAGATACGCAGTATTTT. It is translated as CASSRRTSGGRSTDTQYF.

The chain is built from TRBV7-9 and TRBJ1-2, with 8 bases aligning to TRBD1. V shed 5 bases, J shed 2 bases, and the junction held 7 bases outside the gene matches. This CDR3 spans 15 amino acids. Germline-derived CDR1 and CDR2 are SEHNR and FQNEAQ (reference sequence). CDR3 bases: TGTGCCAGCAGCGCTTCAGGGGGCGAGAACTATGGCTACACCTTC. Translation gives CASSASGGENYGYTF.

The chain uses TRBV7-2 and TRBJ2-7; tentative D call: TRBD2 (6 bases). The germline V gene has CDR1 SGHTA and CDR2 FQGNSA. The V end lost 1 base, the J end lost 0 bases, and 10 bases lay between the germline ends. CDR3 size: 15 residues. The CDR3 bases are TGTGCCAGCAGCTTAGGCGGGGTGAGCTCCTACGAGCAGTACTTC. It translates to CASSLGGVSSYEQYF.

J is TRBJ1-1 and V is TRBV18; D might be TRBD1 (6 bases). The CDR3 runs 16 residues. Germline V gene lookup returns CDR1 KGHSH and CDR2 LQKENI. Trimming removed 0 bases from V and 3 bases from J, with 14 bases in between. CDR3 in DNA: TGTGCCAGCTCACCACCGAATAAGGGGGTGGACACTGAAGCTTTCTTT. This gives the protein CASSPPNKGVDTEAFF.

V usage is TRBV6-5 and J usage is TRBJ1-6, with D hard to call. The length of the CDR3 is 16 residues. Germline lookup yields CDR1 MNHEY and CDR2 SVGAGI. The V and J ends lost 2 bases and 1 base respectively, with 9 bases between them. CDR3 region: CASSYRGLSYNSPLHF. Written as DNA, the CDR3 is TGTGCCAGCAGTTACAGAGGGCTTTCCTATAATTCACCCCTCCACTTT.

The chain uses TRBV5-1 and TRBJ2-2, with 8 bases that match TRBD1. The CDR3 has 16 residues. Germline CDR1 reads SGHRS; CDR2 reads YFSETQ. V lost 1 base, J lost 5 bases, and 7 bases stayed unmatched. The CDR3 nucleotides are TGCGCCAGCAGCTTGCAGGCAGGGGGCGCTACCGGGGAGCTGTTTTTT. Translation: CASSLQAGGATGELFF.

The chain carries TRBV5-6 and TRBJ2-1; D might be TRBD2 (6 bases). This CDR3 is built from 13 residues. Trimming took 3 bases from V and 12 from J, leaving 16 bases between them. Germline CDR1 reads SGHDT; CDR2 reads YYEEEE. CDR3 DNA sequence: TGTGCCAGCAGCTCCGAACGCCGGGGGACGCAGTTCTTC. This codes for CASSSERRGTQFF.

This clone was counted between two and nine times. The chain carries TRBV9 and TRBJ2-3, with D possibly being TRBD1 (6 bases). There are 15 residues in the CDR3. Trimming removed 3 bases at V and 8 bases at J, with 19 bases between. From germline, CDR1 is SGDLS and CDR2 YYNGEE. Here the CDR3 reads CASSEGQPTFSTQYF. The CDR3 region has the DNA TGTGCCAGCAGCGAAGGACAGCCAACGTTCTCTACGCAGTATTTT.

The CDR3 DNA is TGTGCCAGCAGCCCTAGACAGGGTTTAGTCTACACCTTC. Residues: CASSPRQGLVYTF. V and J are TRBV11-2 and TRBJ1-2, with 7 bases lining up with TRBD1. Per germline, CDR1 SGHAT and CDR2 FQNNGV. CDR3 length: 13 amino acids. V shed 5 bases, J shed 10 bases, and the junction held 10 bases outside the gene matches.

The chain couples TRBV7-2 to TRBJ1-2; D might be TRBD1 (6 bases). Germline V CDR1 and CDR2: SGHTA, FQGNSA. The CDR3 consists of 16 residues. V was trimmed by 5 bases and J by 2 bases, leaving 18 bases between them. The CDR3 DNA sequence: TGTGCCAGCAGCCCGACCATGGGGGCGTTGAACTATGGCTACACCTTC. This encodes CASSPTMGALNYGYTF. The full variable domain, completed using reference TRBV7-2 and TRBJ1-2, is GAGVSQSPSNKVTEKGKDVELRCDPISGHTALYWYRQSLGQGLEFLIYFQGNSAPDKSGLPSDRFSAERTGGSVSTLTIQRTQQEDSAVYLCASSPTMGALNYGYTFGSGTRLTVV.

The chain is built from TRBV27 and TRBJ2-7; a possible D gene is TRBD2 (7 bases). The V and J ends lost 1 base and 6 bases respectively, with 16 bases between them. The CDR3 sequence is 15 residues long. Germline CDR1 and CDR2: MNHEY and SMNVEV (reference sequence). The CDR3 reads CASSLYRGGEAEQYF. CDR3 bases: TGTGCCAGCAGTTTATATAGGGGGGGAGAAGCCGAGCAGTACTTC.

This rearrangement joins TRBV6-5 to TRBJ1-3; tentative D call: TRBD1 (6 bases). V was clipped by 8 bases and J by 1 base, with 9 bases between them. Germline values: CDR1 MNHEY, CDR2 SVGAGI. The CDR3 has 13 residues. For the CDR3, the DNA is TGTGCCAGCCACAGGGCATCTGGAAACACCATATATTTT. The encoded protein is CASHRASGNTIYF.

This clone was observed a single time. The chain couples TRBV19 to TRBJ1-1; D unclear. The CDR3 length is 13 residues. The V gene lost 8 bases and the J gene lost 3 bases, with 13 bases spanning the gap. Germline CDR1 LNHDA, CDR2 SQIVND (reference sequence). For the CDR3, the DNA is TGTGCCAGTTCCCCCGGAGCTCACACTGAAGCTTTCTTT. Translating gives CASSPGAHTEAFF.

The V and J genes are TRBV9 and TRBJ1-6; D is ambiguous. Germline loops: CDR1 SGDLS, CDR2 YYNGEE. The ends were cut back, 0 bases at V and 13 bases at J, with 17 bases in the middle. The CDR3 totals 15 residues. As DNA, the CDR3 is TGTGCCAGCAGCGTAGCTGAAAACTCCTTTCACCCCCTCCACTTT. This gives the protein CASSVAENSFHPLHF.

Here the CDR3 reads CASSLGGGDTEAFF. The CDR3 DNA follows: TGTGCCAGCAGCTTAGGCGGGGGGGACACTGAAGCTTTCTTT. The rearrangement uses TRBV11-3 and TRBJ1-1, with D maybe TRBD1 (5 bases). Looked up from germline, CDR1 is SGHNT and CDR2 is YENEEA. This CDR3 spans 14 amino acids. Trimming left V 1 base short and J 3 bases short, with 9 bases between.

The V call is TRBV5-1, the J call TRBJ2-3; possibly TRBD1 for D (6 bases). The germline V and J ends were trimmed by 2 bases and 0 bases, with 16 bases remaining between them. This CDR3 is 17 amino acids long. The V gene's germline CDR1 is SGHRS and CDR2 YFSETQ. CDR3: CASSLMGAHPSTDTQYF. In DNA form, the CDR3 reads TGCGCCAGCAGCTTAATGGGGGCCCACCCTAGCACAGATACGCAGTATTTT.

The rearrangement joins TRBV4-3 to TRBJ1-3, with D possibly TRBD1 on 5 matching bases. Trimming removed 0 bases from V and 1 base from J, with 10 bases in between. The CDR3 length is 16 residues. In germline, CDR1 is LGHNA, CDR2 YSLEER. The CDR3, as DNA: TGCGCCAGCAGCCAAGACACAGGTTTATCTGGAAACACCATATATTTT. Protein: CASSQDTGLSGNTIYF.

The J gene is TRBJ1-3, the V gene TRBV7-6, with D unresolved. The CDR3 length is 16 residues. Germline V gene lookup returns CDR1 SGHVS and CDR2 FNYEAQ. V lost 2 bases and J 0 bases, leaving 11 bases between the germline ends. CDR3 in DNA: TGTGCCAGCAGCTTAATCGCGGCTAGCTCTGGAAACACCATATATTTT. Its protein product is CASSLIAASSGNTIYF.

V and J are TRBV20-1 and TRBJ2-3, with unresolved D. CDR3 length: 11 amino acids. The germline CDR1 and CDR2 sequences are DFQATT and SNEGSKA (reference sequence). V was trimmed by 0 bases and J by 7 bases, leaving 5 bases between them. The CDR3 reads CSARDSYTQYF. CDR3 sequence (DNA): TGCAGTGCTAGAGACAGTTATACGCAGTATTTT.

The V call is TRBV5-1, the J call TRBJ2-5; D possibly corresponds to TRBD2 (6 bases). Germline V gives CDR1 SGHRS, CDR2 YFSETQ. V was cut by 0 bases and J by 1 base, with 16 bases left in between. This CDR3 contains 17 residues. CDR3 DNA sequence: TGCGCCAGCAGCTTGGAGCCCCGAGCCGGGGGCCAAGAGACCCAGTACTTC. Protein product: CASSLEPRAGGQETQYF.

The chain links TRBV7-8 to TRBJ2-2; possible D gene TRBD1, 6 bases. The V gene's germline CDR1 is SGHVS and CDR2 FQNEAQ. There are 15 residues in the CDR3. V gave up 5 bases and J gave up 5 bases, with 15 bases separating them. CDR3 region: CASSPQGIQTGELFF. DNA for the CDR3: TGTGCCAGCAGCCCACAGGGAATACAAACCGGGGAGCTGTTTTTT. Using reference TRBV7-8 and TRBJ2-2 for the parts outside the CDR3, the full variable domain is GAGVSQSPRYKVAKRGQDVALRCDPISGHVSLFWYQQALGQGPEFLTYFQNEAQLDKSGLPSDRFFAERPEGSVSTLKIQRTQQEDSAVYLCASSPQGIQTGELFFGEGSRLTVL.